This T cell receptor beta chain was captured by sequencing in a study of blood T cells in healthy people across ages (dated by TCRdb to the mid-2010s). As for the study more broadly: Template switching captured roughly one uniquely barcoded TCR beta cDNA molecule per two T cells in model experiments. Age-related changes in TCR beta repertoire diversity were measured in the study by deep sequencing normalized with unique cDNA molecular identifiers. Donors were grouped into four age groups: young (average approximately 16 years), middle-aged (about 40), aged (roughly 67) and long-lived (over 80). To avoid experimental bias, donors of different ages were spread randomly across the sequencing lanes. The study analyzed two additional independent replicas of 1 million unique cDNA reads from the same blood draw for two donors, one aged 18 to 30 and one aged 80 or older. Overall study results and their limits: Total diversity estimates from one million sequenced T cells were considered lower bounds and underestimates. As age increased, observed TCR beta diversity per million T cells dropped in a roughly linear way, and a significant reduction was already evident by age about 40. Conclusive comparison of naive and antigen-experienced compartments was prevented by the profiling of bulk unsorted PBMCs. Observed TCR beta diversity correlated strongly with the percentage of naive T cells measured by flow cytometry. Because the CMV infection status of the donors was unknown, age-related changes in expanded clonotypes may potentially have been confounded. Compared with the aged group, more naive CD4+ T cells, fewer expanded clones and increased TCR diversity were shown by the long-lived group, suggesting age selection.

This clonotype has ten or more counts. No antigen is known for it. One base away there is no much larger clone; base qualities are not given. Donors were a few dozen systemically healthy Caucasian individuals from Russia aged roughly 6 to 90 years. Each donor gave 8 to 10 milliliters of peripheral blood, drawn into EDTA-treated Vacutainer tubes. Ficoll-Paque density-gradient centrifugation was used to isolate PBMCs, with at least 7 million obtained per sample. Trizol reagent was used to extract total RNA from PBMCs, with at least 5.5 micrograms per sample. For every donor, flow cytometry on a PBMC aliquot measured the percentage of naive CD45RAhigh/CD27high T cells. The method behind the library was 5' RACE. Sequencing instrument: Illumina HiSeq 2500. A second PCR of roughly 7 to 11 cycles was performed with a sample-barcoded 5' primer and a J-beta primer mix. A template-switch 5' adaptor carrying 12 random nucleotides introduced a unique molecular identifier onto each TCR beta cDNA molecule. At least 2.5 million CDR3-containing paired-end reads were obtained from each sample. First-strand cDNA synthesis was performed from all RNA using the Mint cDNA synthesis kit, with priming by a TRBC-specific oligonucleotide. All cDNA was treated with uracil-DNA glycosylase and then went through a first 18-cycle PCR with the universal primers M1SS and BC2_uni_R. The study's own analysis went as follows. Normalization of each sample was performed by random selection of 1 million high-quality reads, each carrying a distinct molecular identifier. Reads with shared molecular identifiers were discarded instead of being binned into consensus sequences. MiTCR, run with a Q25 quality threshold and the strictest error-elimination algorithm, handled CDR3 identification, clonotype clustering and error correction. Lower-bound total TCR beta diversity was estimated with a nonparametric unseen species model using Euler transformation. Using fastp trimming at Q25 and MiXCR clonotype assembly, TCRdb reanalyzed the public sequencing data and kept in-frame beta chains. Each record represents a unique CDR3 protein, reported with the most common genes and DNA among its rows. These V and J calls are TCRdb output, not the study's own analysis. The sample has 550,000 to 800,000 distinct CDR3 sequences on record, less than 40% of them singletons. The ten largest clonotypes hold 15% of the sample.

Taken from the germline V gene, the CDR1 and CDR2 loops are SGHTA and FQGNSA. The junction carries 14 bases between V and J, which are trimmed by 4 bases and 5 bases respectively. The CDR3 contains 14 residues, cysteine and phenylalanine counted. The DNA shown is the 42-base CDR3, in frame from base 1. The receptor's source is a woman aged 80 or over in good health. Donor details come from another sample of the same person, matched by shared clones. This sequence uses TRBV7-2 and TRBJ1-1, and TRBD1 may be the D gene, going by 5 matching bases. Sequencing was carried out using blood. The nucleotide sequence reads as follows: TGTGCCAGCAGCTCTCTTGGCAGGGAAACTGAAGCTTTCTTT. Translated, it reads CASSSLGRETEAFF.